The TCR beta chain under discussion was sequenced for a study of CD8 T cells in ankylosing spondylitis. General study results and limits: Seven to nine highly homologous variants formed a TCR beta motif that appeared characteristic of ankylosing spondylitis blood.

Germline CDR1 reads SGHRS; CDR2 reads YFSETQ. V was clipped by 0 bases and J by 7 bases, with 8 bases between them. This CDR3 has 13 residues. TCRdb called the 5' RACE reads again in MiXCR, with one record for every CDR3 protein. The sample consists of roughly 400,000 distinct CDR3 sequences, about a fifth of them appearing once. This clonotype was seen more than once but under ten times. Its specificity is unknown. The chain has TRBV5-1 and TRBJ2-1, with a possible D match to TRBD2 (5 bases). This receptor was identified in a male donor with ankylosing spondylitis. Sequenced input: blood, either unsorted or a sorted T cell fraction (not recorded which). The CDR3 here is CASSLGLANEQFF. DNA of the CDR3: TGCGCCAGCAGCTTGGGGCTAGCAAATGAGCAGTTCTTC.